This T cell receptor beta chain emerged from a study of T cells in localized non-small cell lung cancer. Libraries were prepared by immunoSEQ multiplex PCR; TCRdb keeps only in-frame clonotypes and omits some of them. The sample includes 15,000 to 25,000 clones, 70% to 90% of them seen just once. The CDR3 length is 16 residues. Trimming shortened V by 4 bases and J by 2 bases, and 17 bases separated the two germline ends. Findings of the study overall: A higher density of T cells in blood coincided with extended overall survival.

As regards this clone: Its matching antigen is unknown.

The J gene is TRBJ1-1, the V gene TRBV23-1; possible D gene TRBD1, 6 bases. TRBV23-1 is noted as an ORF with a role that remains uncertain. The starting material was peripheral blood, obtained before any cancer treatment. The receptor was derived from a man aged 40 to 70 with stage I lung adenocarcinoma. CDR3 sequence (DNA): TGCGCCAGCAGTCGCGATCTAGGGGGGGGAAACACTGAAGCTTTCTTT. Translated, it gives CASSRDLGGGNTEAFF.